These T cell receptor beta chains were read from a single sample in a study of T cell repertoires in cytomegalovirus infection. TCRdb ran MiXCR on the reads and lists one entry per CDR3 protein. The sample has nearly 450,000 distinct CDR3 sequences; 31% are singletons. Sequencing was performed on PBMCs. Source of these receptors: a human donor in good health (CMV status not recorded). Some clones in this sample may be carry-over from other donors' samples. Both conserved end residues are part of each CDR3.

>TRBV5-4
CASSSWRGLGETQYF
>TRBV28
CASSPGTSGDQETQYF
>TRBV7-6
CASSPFRGQVTEQYF
>TRBV18
CASSPGSGAYEQYF
>TRBV19
CASSIALINEQFF
>TRBV15
CATSRGVQGISGANVLTF
>TRBV7-9
CASSFLGQGNTGELFF
>TRBV27
CASSLYGTGHNEQFF
>TRBV2
CASSDADTGNTIYF
>TRBV20-1
CSAKGPRETQYF
>TRBV12-3/TRBV12-4
CASSPRIARGTQYF
>TRBV7-8
CASSLALGGRTNEKLFF
>TRBV19
CASSAYSDSNQPQHF
>TRBV5-1
CASSRTPRQHMNTEAFF
>TRBV6-6
CASSYSDYTEAFF
>TRBV7-6
CASSLAQRGYEQFF
>TRBV9
CASSVEGLSNQPQHF
>TRBV12-3/TRBV12-4
CASTGRNEKLFF
>TRBV7-9
CGERFTDTQYF
>TRBV7-2
CASSLWGGSGQNGYTF
>TRBV20-1
CSASHRGRSYEQYF
>TRBV12-3/TRBV12-4
CASTQGVTSSGELFF
>TRBV7-2
CATADPRENQPQHF
>TRBV5-1
CASSRYGETNYGYTF
>TRBV7-3
CASSIGAGSEQYF
>TRBV12-3/TRBV12-4
CASSLALRGGDEQYF
>TRBV2
CASSRRAGAPGDEQFF
>TRBV27
CASSLGTSGEKQYF
>TRBV12-3/TRBV12-4
CASSPRPGQGRTEAFF
>TRBV28
CASSSSLTDRGDSPLHF
>TRBV5-1
CASSLGAGPDSPLHF
>TRBV5-1
CASSGGRQQETQYF
>TRBV3-1
CASSRSTIAKNIQYF
>TRBV6-6
CASSYGRGPGIGEQFF
>TRBV5-4
CASSPGRETRIEQFF
>TRBV4-1
CASSQVFQKTDTQYF